This TCR beta chain was documented in a study of CD8+ T cells in alopecia areata. Study at large: Treated patients were dosed with oral tofacitinib, taking 5 to 10 mg twice daily.

Sorted populations comprised CD4+ and CD8+ T cells obtained from PBMCs. In each case, RNA was isolated and then reverse transcribed into cDNA as the sequencing template. Generated by immunoSEQ multiplex PCR, the TCRdb table keeps only in-frame clones and is missing some. This sample carries approximately 180,000 clones, 50% to 60% of them seen once, and the ten largest clones take roughly 15%. Germline trimming cut 7 bases from V and 7 bases from J; bases unmatched to any gene: 9. CDR3 length: 13 amino acids. Germline loops: CDR1 SQVTM, CDR2 ANQGSEA. The chain carries TRBV29-1 and TRBJ1-5, with 8 bases lining up with TRBD1. This receptor was obtained from a human donor with alopecia areata. The sequencing here drew on CD4+ T cells sorted from blood, taken at week 0. The CDR3 protein is CSAAGQGEQPQHF. In DNA, the CDR3 is TGCAGCGCCGCTGGACAGGGAGAACAGCCCCAGCATTTT.